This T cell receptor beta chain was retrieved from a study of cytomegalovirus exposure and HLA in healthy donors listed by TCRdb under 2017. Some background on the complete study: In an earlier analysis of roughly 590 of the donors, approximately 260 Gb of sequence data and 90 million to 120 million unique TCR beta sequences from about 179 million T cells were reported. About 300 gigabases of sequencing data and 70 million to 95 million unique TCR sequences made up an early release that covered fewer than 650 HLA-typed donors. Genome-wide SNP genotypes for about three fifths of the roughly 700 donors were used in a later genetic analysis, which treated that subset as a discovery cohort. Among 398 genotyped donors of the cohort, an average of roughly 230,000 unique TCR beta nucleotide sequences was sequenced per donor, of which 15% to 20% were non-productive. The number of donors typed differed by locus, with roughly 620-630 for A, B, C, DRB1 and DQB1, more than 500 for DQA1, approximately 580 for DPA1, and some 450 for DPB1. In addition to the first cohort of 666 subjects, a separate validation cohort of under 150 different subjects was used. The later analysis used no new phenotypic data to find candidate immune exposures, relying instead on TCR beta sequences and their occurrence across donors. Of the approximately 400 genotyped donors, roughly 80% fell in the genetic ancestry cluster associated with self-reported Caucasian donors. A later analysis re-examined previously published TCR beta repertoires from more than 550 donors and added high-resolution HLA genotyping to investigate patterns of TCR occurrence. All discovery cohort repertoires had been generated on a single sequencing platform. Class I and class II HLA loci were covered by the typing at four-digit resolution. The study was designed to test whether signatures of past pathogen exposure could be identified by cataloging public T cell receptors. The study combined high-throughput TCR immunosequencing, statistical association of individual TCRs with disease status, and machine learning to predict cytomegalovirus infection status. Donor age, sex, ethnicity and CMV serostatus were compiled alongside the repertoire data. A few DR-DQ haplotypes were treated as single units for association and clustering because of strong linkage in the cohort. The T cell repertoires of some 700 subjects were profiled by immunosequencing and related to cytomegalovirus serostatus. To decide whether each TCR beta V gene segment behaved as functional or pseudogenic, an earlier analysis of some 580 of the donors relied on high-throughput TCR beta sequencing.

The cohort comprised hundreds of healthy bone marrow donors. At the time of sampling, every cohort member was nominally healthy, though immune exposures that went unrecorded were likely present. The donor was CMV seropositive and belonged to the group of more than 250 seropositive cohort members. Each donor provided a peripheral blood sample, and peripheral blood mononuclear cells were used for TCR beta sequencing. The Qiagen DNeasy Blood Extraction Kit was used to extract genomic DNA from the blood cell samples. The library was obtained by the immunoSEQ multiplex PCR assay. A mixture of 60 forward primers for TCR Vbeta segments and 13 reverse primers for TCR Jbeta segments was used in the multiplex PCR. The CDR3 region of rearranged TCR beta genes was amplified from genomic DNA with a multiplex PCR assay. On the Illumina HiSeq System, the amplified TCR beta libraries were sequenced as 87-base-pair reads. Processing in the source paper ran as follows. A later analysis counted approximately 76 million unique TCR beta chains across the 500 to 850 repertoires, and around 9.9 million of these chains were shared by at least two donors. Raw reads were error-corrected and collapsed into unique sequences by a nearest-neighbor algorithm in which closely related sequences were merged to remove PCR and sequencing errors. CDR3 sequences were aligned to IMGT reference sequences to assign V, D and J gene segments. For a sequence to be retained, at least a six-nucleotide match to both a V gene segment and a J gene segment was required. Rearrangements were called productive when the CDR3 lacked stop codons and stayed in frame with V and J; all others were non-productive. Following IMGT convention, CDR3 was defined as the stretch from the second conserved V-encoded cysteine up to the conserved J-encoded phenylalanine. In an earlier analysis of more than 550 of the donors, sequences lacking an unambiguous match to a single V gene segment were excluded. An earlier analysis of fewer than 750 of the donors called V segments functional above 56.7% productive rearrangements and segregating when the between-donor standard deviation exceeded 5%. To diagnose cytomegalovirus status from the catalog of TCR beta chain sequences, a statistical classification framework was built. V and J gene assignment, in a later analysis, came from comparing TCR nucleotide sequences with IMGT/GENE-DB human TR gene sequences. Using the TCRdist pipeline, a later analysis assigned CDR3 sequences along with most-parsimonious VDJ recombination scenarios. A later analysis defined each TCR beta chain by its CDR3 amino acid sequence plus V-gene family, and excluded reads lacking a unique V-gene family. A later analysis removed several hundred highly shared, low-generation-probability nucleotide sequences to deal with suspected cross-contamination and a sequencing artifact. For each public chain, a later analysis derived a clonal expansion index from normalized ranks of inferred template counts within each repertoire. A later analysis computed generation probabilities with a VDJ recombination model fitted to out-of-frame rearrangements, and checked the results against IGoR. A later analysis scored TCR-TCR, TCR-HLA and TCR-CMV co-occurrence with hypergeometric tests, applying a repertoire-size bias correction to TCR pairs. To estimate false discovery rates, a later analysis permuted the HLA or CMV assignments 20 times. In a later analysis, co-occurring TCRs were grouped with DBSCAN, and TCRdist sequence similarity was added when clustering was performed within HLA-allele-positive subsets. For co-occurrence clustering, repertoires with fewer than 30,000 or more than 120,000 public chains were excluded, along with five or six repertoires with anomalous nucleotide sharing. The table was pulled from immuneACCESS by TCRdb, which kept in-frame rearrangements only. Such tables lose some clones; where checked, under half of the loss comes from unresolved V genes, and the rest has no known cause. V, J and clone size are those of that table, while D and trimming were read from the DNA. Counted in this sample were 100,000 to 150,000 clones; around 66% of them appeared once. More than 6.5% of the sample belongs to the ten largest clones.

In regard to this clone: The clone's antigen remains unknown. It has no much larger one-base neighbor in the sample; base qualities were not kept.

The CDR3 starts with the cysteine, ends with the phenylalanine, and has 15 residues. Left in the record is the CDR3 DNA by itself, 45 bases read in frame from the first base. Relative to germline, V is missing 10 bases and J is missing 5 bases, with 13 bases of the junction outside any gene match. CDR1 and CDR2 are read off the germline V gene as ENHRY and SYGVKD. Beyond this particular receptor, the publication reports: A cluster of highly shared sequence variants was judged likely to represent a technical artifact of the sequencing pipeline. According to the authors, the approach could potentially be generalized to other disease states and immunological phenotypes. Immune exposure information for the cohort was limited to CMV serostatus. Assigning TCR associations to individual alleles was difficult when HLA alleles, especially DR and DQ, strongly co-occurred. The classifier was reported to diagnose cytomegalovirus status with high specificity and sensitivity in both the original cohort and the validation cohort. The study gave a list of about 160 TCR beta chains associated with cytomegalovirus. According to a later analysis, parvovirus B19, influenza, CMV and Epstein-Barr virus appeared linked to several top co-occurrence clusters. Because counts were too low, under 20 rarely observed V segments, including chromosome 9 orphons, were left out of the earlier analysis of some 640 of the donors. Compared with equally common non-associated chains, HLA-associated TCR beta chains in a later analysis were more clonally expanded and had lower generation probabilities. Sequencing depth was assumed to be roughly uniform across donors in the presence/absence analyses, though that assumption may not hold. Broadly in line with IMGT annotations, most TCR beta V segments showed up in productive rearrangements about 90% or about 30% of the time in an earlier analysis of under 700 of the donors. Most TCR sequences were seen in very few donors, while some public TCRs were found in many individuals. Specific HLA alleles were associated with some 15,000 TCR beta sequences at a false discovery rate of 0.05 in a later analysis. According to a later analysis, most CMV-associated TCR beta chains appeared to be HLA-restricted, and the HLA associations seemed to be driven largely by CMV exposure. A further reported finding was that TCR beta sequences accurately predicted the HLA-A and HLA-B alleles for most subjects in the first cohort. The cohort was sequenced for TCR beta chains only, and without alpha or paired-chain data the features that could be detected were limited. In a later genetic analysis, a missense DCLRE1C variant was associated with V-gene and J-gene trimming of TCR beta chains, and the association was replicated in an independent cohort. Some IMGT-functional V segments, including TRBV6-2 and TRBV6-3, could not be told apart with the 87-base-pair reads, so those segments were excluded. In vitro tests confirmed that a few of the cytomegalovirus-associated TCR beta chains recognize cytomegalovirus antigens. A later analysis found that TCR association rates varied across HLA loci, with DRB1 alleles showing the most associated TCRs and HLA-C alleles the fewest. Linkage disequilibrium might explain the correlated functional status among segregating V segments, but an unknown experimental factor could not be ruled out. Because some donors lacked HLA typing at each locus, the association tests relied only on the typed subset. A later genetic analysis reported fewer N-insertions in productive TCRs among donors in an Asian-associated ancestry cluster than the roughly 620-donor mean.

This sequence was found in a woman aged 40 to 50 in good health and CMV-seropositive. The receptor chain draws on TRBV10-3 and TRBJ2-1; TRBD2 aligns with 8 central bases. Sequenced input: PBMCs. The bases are TGTGCCAGCAGGGAGGGACTAGAGGGCCACAATGAGCAGTTCTTC. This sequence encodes CASREGLEGHNEQFF.